This is a list of T cell receptor beta chains from one sample in a study of a mutant IDH1 vaccine in newly diagnosed glioma. These receptors' targets are unknown. TCRdb's table, derived via immunoSEQ multiplex PCR, lists solely in-frame clones and lacks some. The table has tens of thousands of clones, 84% seen once. The sample consisted of PBMCs, taken from a glioma patient whose treatment included an IDH1 peptide vaccine. The receptors here all came from a man younger than 30 with glioma. CDR3s include the opening cysteine and the closing phenylalanine or tryptophan. A D gene is named only where the DNA matches it firmly. Where a row states a size, it is once, few, many or the class of an expanded clone; other rows omit it.

v_gene,d_gene,j_gene,len,abundance,CDR3aa,CDR3nt
TRBV13,NA,TRBJ1-1,13,NA,CASKAGINTEAFF,TGTGCCAGCAAGGCCGGAATTAACACTGAAGCTTTCTTT
TRBV6-4,TRBD1,TRBJ2-2,19,NA,CASSDSTLGQGIRTGELFF,TGTGCCAGCAGTGACTCGACCCTGGGACAGGGGATAAGAACCGGGGAGCTGTTTTTT
TRBV5-6,TRBD1,TRBJ2-7,17,NA,CASSFKRGTGATYEQYF,TGTGCCAGCAGCTTTAAAAGAGGGACAGGGGCTACCTACGAGCAGTACTTC
TRBV2,TRBD1,TRBJ1-3,14,NA,CASKWDRAGNTIYF,TGTGCCAGCAAGTGGGACAGGGCTGGAAACACCATATATTTT
TRBV10-3,TRBD2,TRBJ2-7,14,NA,CAIRLAGGPYEQYF,TGTGCCATCAGACTAGCGGGAGGGCCCTACGAGCAGTACTTC
TRBV27,NA,TRBJ2-7,15,NA,CASSYRGTSTREQYF,TGTGCCAGCAGCTACCGGGGGACTTCTACTAGGGAGCAGTACTTC
TRBV4-3,TRBD1,TRBJ1-5,17,NA,CASSQDQRTGWDQPQHF,TGCGCCAGCAGCCAAGATCAAAGGACAGGTTGGGATCAGCCCCAGCATTTT
TRBV18,TRBD1,TRBJ1-2,14,NA,CASSPAGGYYGYTF,TGTGCCAGCTCACCAGCAGGGGGTTACTATGGCTACACCTTC
TRBV4-2,NA,TRBJ1-1,14,NA,CASSQREGMTEAFF,TGTGCCAGCAGCCAAAGAGAGGGTATGACTGAAGCTTTCTTT
TRBV4-2,TRBD2,TRBJ2-5,17,NA,CASSQDSLAGWKETQYF,TGTGCCAGCAGCCAAGATTCGCTAGCGGGCTGGAAAGAGACCCAGTACTTC
TRBV30,TRBD2,TRBJ2-7,15,NA,CAWSLGTRRGYEQYF,TGTGCCTGGAGCCTCGGGACTAGGCGCGGTTACGAGCAGTACTTC
TRBV28,TRBD1,TRBJ1-1,16,once,CASSFVKGAGDTEAFF,TGTGCCAGCAGTTTCGTCAAGGGGGCAGGGGACACTGAAGCTTTCTTT
TRBV15,NA,TRBJ1-5,15,once,CATSRVSGGAQPQHF,TGTGCCACCAGCAGAGTCTCAGGTGGTGCCCAGCCCCAGCATTTT
TRBV5-4,NA,TRBJ2-4,14,NA,CASSFRTEKNIQYF,TGTGCCAGCAGCTTCCGAACAGAGAAAAACATTCAGTACTTC
TRBV5-1,NA,TRBJ1-6,12,NA,CASSLDLGPLHF,TGCGCCAGCAGCTTGGATCTGGGACCCCTCCACTTT
TRBV9,NA,TRBJ2-6,18,NA,CASSVTSGFPSGANVLTF,TGTGCCAGCAGCGTAACTTCGGGTTTCCCCTCTGGGGCCAACGTCCTGACTTTC
TRBV27,NA,TRBJ2-2,15,NA,CASSLKPGGAGELFF,TGTGCCAGCAGTTTAAAACCAGGGGGGGCCGGGGAGCTGTTTTTT
TRBV4-1,NA,TRBJ2-3,13,NA,CASSQVGTDTQYF,TGCGCCAGCAGCCAAGTAGGCACAGATACGCAGTATTTT
TRBV9,TRBD1,TRBJ1-2,13,NA,CASSRTGGGGYTF,TGTGCCAGCAGCCGGACAGGGGGGGGCGGCTACACCTTC
TRBV19,NA,TRBJ1-1,13,NA,CASIWGAGGEAFF,TGTGCCAGTATATGGGGGGCCGGTGGTGAAGCTTTCTTT
TRBV29-1,NA,TRBJ2-7,15,NA,CSVETGSDLPYEQYF,TGCAGCGTTGAAACAGGGTCTGATCTTCCCTACGAGCAGTACTTC
TRBV5-1,TRBD2,TRBJ2-3,15,NA,CASSLGLAGTDTQYF,TGCGCCAGCAGCTTGGGGCTAGCGGGCACAGATACGCAGTATTTT
TRBV2,NA,TRBJ2-5,12,NA,CACRGDFGTQYF,TGTGCCTGCCGCGGGGACTTCGGCACCCAGTACTTC
TRBV7-9,TRBD1,TRBJ1-4,15,NA,CASSLGDRANEKLFF,TGTGCCAGCAGCTTGGGGGACAGGGCGAATGAAAAACTGTTTTTT
TRBV5-1,TRBD2,TRBJ2-7,14,NA,CASSFGTNLDEQYF,TGCGCCAGCAGCTTCGGGACTAATCTAGACGAGCAGTACTTC
TRBV2,TRBD2,TRBJ2-2,14,NA,CASRTSGYTGELFF,TGTGCCAGCAGGACTAGCGGTTACACCGGGGAGCTGTTTTTT
TRBV30,NA,TRBJ2-6,15,NA,CAWIRDPMARNVLTF,TGTGCCTGGATACGGGACCCAATGGCCCGCAACGTCCTGACTTTC
TRBV6-6,NA,TRBJ1-2,14,NA,CASSYTDSLYGYTF,TGTGCCAGCAGTTACACGGACAGCCTCTATGGCTACACCTTC
TRBV30,TRBD1,TRBJ1-6,18,NA,CAWSVRRWIGTGNSPLHF,TGTGCCTGGAGTGTACGAAGGTGGATAGGGACAGGGAACTCACCCCTCCACTTT
TRBV7-9,NA,TRBJ2-3,14,once,CASSLASRGDTQYF,TGTGCCAGCAGCTTAGCTAGTAGGGGAGATACGCAGTATTTT
TRBV6-6,NA,TRBJ2-7,13,NA,CASSAPNSYEQYF,TGTGCCAGCAGTGCTCCTAACTCCTACGAGCAGTACTTC
TRBV6-5,TRBD2,TRBJ2-7,13,NA,CASSPGGSYEQYF,TGTGCCAGCAGCCCGGGAGGGTCCTACGAGCAGTACTTC
TRBV4-3,NA,TRBJ1-6,16,NA,CASSQGRRVYNSPLHF,TGCGCCAGCAGCCAAGGGCGCAGGGTGTATAATTCACCCCTCCACTTT
TRBV5-1,TRBD1,TRBJ1-2,15,NA,CASSWGQGAGYGYTF,TGCGCCAGCAGCTGGGGACAGGGGGCGGGGTATGGCTACACCTTC
TRBV30,NA,TRBJ2-6,19,NA,CAWSVHGVAASSGANVLTF,TGTGCCTGGAGTGTCCACGGGGTTGCGGCCAGCTCTGGGGCCAACGTCCTGACTTTC
TRBV5-1,NA,TRBJ2-6,16,NA,CASSLTGLTGANVLTF,TGCGCCAGCAGCTTGACAGGGCTAACTGGGGCCAACGTCCTGACTTTC
TRBV5-1,NA,TRBJ2-2,14,NA,CASSLSTARGELFF,TGCGCCAGCAGCTTAAGTACAGCCCGTGGGGAGCTGTTTTTT
TRBV10-3,NA,TRBJ2-7,15,NA,CAISESAGAGYEQYF,TGTGCCATCAGTGAGTCGGCGGGGGCCGGCTACGAGCAGTACTTC
TRBV4-1,NA,TRBJ2-5,17,NA,CASSRGPGPASQEAQYF,TGCGCCAGCAGCCGTGGCCCCGGGCCTGCATCCCAAGAGGCCCAGTACTTC
TRBV19,TRBD2,TRBJ2-1,15,NA,CASSIGGTSANEQFF,TGTGCCAGTAGTATTGGAGGGACTAGCGCCAATGAGCAGTTCTTC
TRBV19,NA,TRBJ1-4,15,NA,CASSWRGGPNEKLFF,TGTGCCAGTAGTTGGAGGGGCGGCCCGAATGAAAAACTGTTTTTT
TRBV7-9,NA,TRBJ1-4,15,NA,CASKGDRGRGEKLFF,TGTGCCAGCAAGGGGGACCGGGGACGTGGAGAAAAACTGTTTTTT
TRBV5-6,TRBD2,TRBJ2-1,16,once,CASSFSGGTYYNEQFF,TGTGCCAGCAGCTTTAGCGGGGGGACCTACTACAATGAGCAGTTCTTC
TRBV7-2,TRBD1,TRBJ1-3,16,NA,CASSGSTGGTGNTIYF,TGTGCCAGCAGCGGATCGACAGGGGGAACTGGAAACACCATATATTTT